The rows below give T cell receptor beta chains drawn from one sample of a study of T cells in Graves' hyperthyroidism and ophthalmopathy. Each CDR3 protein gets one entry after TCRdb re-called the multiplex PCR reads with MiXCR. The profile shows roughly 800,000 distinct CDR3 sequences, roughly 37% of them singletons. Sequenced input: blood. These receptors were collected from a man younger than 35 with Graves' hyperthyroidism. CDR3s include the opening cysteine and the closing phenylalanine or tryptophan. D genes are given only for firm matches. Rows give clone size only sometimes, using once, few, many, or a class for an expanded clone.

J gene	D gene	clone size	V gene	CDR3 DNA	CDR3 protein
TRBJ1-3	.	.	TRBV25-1	TGTGCCAGCAGTGGCCTCGCGACAGGAATCGCCTCTGGAAACACCATATATTTT	CASSGLATGIASGNTIYF
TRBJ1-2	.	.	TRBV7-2	TGTGCCAGCAGCCGCCCAGGGACGCAAACTCGTGGCTACACCTTC	CASSRPGTQTRGYTF
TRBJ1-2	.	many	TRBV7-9	TGTGCCAGCAGCTTAGGGCAGGTCGGGATCTATGGCTACACCTTC	CASSLGQVGIYGYTF
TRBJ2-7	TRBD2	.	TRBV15	TGTGCCACTCGGACTAGCGGGAGGCCCACCTACGAGCAGTACTTC	CATRTSGRPTYEQYF
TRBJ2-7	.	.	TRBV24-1	TGTGCCAGCAGCCAAGGCCTTACCGATTCCTACGAGCAGTACTTC	CASSQGLTDSYEQYF
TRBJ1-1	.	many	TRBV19	TGTGCCAGTAGTAATTGGGCGGGTGCCGACACTGAAGCTTTCTTT	CASSNWAGADTEAFF
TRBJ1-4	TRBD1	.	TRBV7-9	TGTGCCAGCAGCCGGGGACAGGGGTCTAATGAAAAACTGTTTTTT	CASSRGQGSNEKLFF
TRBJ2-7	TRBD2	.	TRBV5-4	TGTGCCAGCAGCTTGGACCAGCGGGACGGATATTACGAGCAGTACTTC	CASSLDQRDGYYEQYF
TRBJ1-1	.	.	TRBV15	TGTGCCACCAGCAGAGAGAGCTTCATGAACACTGAAGCTTTCTTT	CATSRESFMNTEAFF
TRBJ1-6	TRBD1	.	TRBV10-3	TGTGCCACCGGGACAGGGAACTCCTATAATTCACCCCTCCACTTT	CATGTGNSYNSPLHF
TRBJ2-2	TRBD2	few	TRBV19	TGTGCCAGTATTAGGACTAGCGGGGGATCGAACACCGGGGAGCTGTTTTTT	CASIRTSGGSNTGELFF
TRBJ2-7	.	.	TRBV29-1	TGCAGCGTTGAAATGAACTACGAGCAGTACTTC	CSVEMNYEQYF
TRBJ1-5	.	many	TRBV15	TGTGCCACCAGCAGAGATGTGGAGGCTTTCGATCAGCCCCAGCATTTT	CATSRDVEAFDQPQHF
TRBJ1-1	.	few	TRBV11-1	TGTGCCAGCAGCCTGGCAACGAGTGGGGGCGTTGAAGCTTTCTTT	CASSLATSGGVEAFF
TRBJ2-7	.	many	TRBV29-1	TGCAGCGCCCAGGACGGCTACGAGCAGTACTTC	CSAQDGYEQYF
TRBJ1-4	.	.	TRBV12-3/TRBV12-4	TGTGCCAGCAGTCAACTCCTACCGAGGGGTGAAAAACTGTTTTTT	CASSQLLPRGEKLFF
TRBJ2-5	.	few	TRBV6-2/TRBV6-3	TGTGCCAGCATTAGCCCCCCAGAGACCCAGTACTTC	CASISPPETQYF
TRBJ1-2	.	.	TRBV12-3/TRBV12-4	TGTGCCAGCAGTTTGTCCGGGCAGGGTCGGGGCTACACCTTC	CASSLSGQGRGYTF
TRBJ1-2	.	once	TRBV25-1	TGTGCCAGCAGCGTTCCGGCAGGGCCAAACTATGGCTACACCTTC	CASSVPAGPNYGYTF
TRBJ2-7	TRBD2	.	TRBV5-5	TGCGCCAGCAGCCACCAGGCTAGCGGCGAGCAGTACTTC	CASSHQASGEQYF
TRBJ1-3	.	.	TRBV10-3	TGTGCCAGCTCTCCCGACATCTCTTCCTCTGGAAACACCATATATTTT	CASSPDISSSGNTIYF
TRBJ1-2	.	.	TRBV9	TGTGCCAGCAGAGGGGGGGGAGACCCTAACTATAGCTACACCTTC	CASRGGGDPNYSYTF
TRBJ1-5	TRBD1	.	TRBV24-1	TGTGCCACCAGTGAAGGCGCAGGGGGCGCGCAGCCCCAGCATTTT	CATSEGAGGAQPQHF
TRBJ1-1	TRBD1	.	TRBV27	TGTGCCAGACCGATCAGGGGGAGCACTGAAGCTTTCTTT	CARPIRGSTEAFF
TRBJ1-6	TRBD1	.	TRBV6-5	TGTGCCAGCAGCTCCCACAGGGGTAATTCACCCCTCCACTTT	CASSSHRGNSPLHF
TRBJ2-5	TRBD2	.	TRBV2	TGTGCCAGCAGTTTTATAAGCGGGAGCCCGGAGACCCAGTACTTC	CASSFISGSPETQYF
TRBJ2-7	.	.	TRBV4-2	TGTGCCAGCAGCCAAGATAAAAGCGGGCTTTACGAGCAGTACTTC	CASSQDKSGLYEQYF
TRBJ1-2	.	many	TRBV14	TGTGCCAGCAGCCAAGATAGAGGAGGGAGAAACTATGGCTACACCTTC	CASSQDRGGRNYGYTF
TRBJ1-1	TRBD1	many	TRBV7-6	TGTGCCAGCAGCGAGGTGGGACAGGGTAACACTGAAGCTTTCTTT	CASSEVGQGNTEAFF
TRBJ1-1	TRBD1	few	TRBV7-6	TGTGCCAGCAGCTCCCCCAGCTCGACAGGGCGGCCTGAAGCTTTCTTT	CASSSPSSTGRPEAFF
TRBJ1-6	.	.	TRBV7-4	TGTGCCAGCAGCTCCCAGGGAAGTTCACCCCTCCACTTT	CASSSQGSSPLHF
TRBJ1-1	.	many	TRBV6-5	TGTGCCAGCACCCCGGGGCCGAACACTGAAGCTTTCTTT	CASTPGPNTEAFF
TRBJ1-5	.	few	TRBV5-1	TGCGCCAGCAGCTTGGGTGGACAGAAAAATCAGCCCCAGCATTTT	CASSLGGQKNQPQHF
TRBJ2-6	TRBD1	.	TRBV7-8	TGTGCCAGCAGCTCCGGGACAGGGACTGGGGCCAACGTCCTGACTTTC	CASSSGTGTGANVLTF
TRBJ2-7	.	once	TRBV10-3	TGTGCTCAGCTGAGCTACGAGCAGTACTTC	CAQLSYEQYF
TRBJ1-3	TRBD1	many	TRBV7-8	TGTGCCAGCAGCTTAGGGGACAGGGGTGGAAACACCATATATTTT	CASSLGDRGGNTIYF
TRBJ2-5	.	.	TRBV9	TGTGCCAGCAGCAACGGGAACAGGATAGAGGAGACCCAGTACTTC	CASSNGNRIEETQYF
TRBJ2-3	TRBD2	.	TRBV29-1	TGCAGTGGACTAGCGGGAGCAGATACGCAGTATTTT	CSGLAGADTQYF
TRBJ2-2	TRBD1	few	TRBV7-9	TGTGCCAGCAGCCGAACGACAGGGGCGGCCGGGGAGCTGTTTTTT	CASSRTTGAAGELFF
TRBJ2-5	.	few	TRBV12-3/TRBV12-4	TGTGCCAGCAGCTTCGGACCATACCAAGAGACCCAGTACTTC	CASSFGPYQETQYF
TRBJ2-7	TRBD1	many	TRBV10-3	TGTGCCATTCGGGACAGGGAATACGAGCAGTACTTC	CAIRDREYEQYF
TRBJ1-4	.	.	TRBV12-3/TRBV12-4	TGTGCCAGCACTGAAAAACTGTTTTTT	CASTEKLFF
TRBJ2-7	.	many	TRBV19	TGTGCCAGTAGTTCGGCGGGCTCCTACGAGCAGTACTTC	CASSSAGSYEQYF
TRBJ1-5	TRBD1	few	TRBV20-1	TGCAGTGCTAGGGGCGGACAGGGCGCAAATCAGCCCCAGCATTTT	CSARGGQGANQPQHF
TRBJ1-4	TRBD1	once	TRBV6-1	TGTGCCAGCAGGACAGGGCCCGCCGTCGAAAAACTGTTTTTT	CASRTGPAVEKLFF